These T cell receptor beta chains were read from a single sample in a study of blood T cell repertoires in COVID-19. Produced via immunoSEQ multiplex PCR; TCRdb's table is partial and in-frame only. The table has 350,000 or so clones, roughly 89% seen once. Sequences were obtained from peripheral blood. The receptors were gathered from a woman aged 60-75 years with COVID-19, enrolled during active disease. Both conserved end residues are part of each CDR3. The D gene is left open where the match is weak. Clone size is stated in some rows and not others, as once, few, many or a class when expanded.

TRBV11-1	TRBD1	NA	TRBJ1-6	TGTGCCAGCAGCGTAAGGGGACAGGGGTATTCACCCCTCCACTTT	CASSVRGQGYSPLHF
TRBV4-1	NA	NA	TRBJ1-3	TGCGCCAGCAGCCACCAACCCGGGGGGGTCTCTGGAAACACCATATATTTT	CASSHQPGGVSGNTIYF
TRBV2	NA	NA	TRBJ2-5	TGTGCCAGCAGGGATGGACAAGGACACCAAGAGACCCAGTACTTC	CASRDGQGHQETQYF
TRBV29-1	NA	NA	TRBJ1-2	TGCAGCGTTGAAGAAGGTTACAGGGCTCATGGCTACACCTTC	CSVEEGYRAHGYTF
TRBV5-1	NA	NA	TRBJ2-7	TGCGCCAGCAGCCCTGGACCACGGGGGTCGAACGAGCAGTACTTC	CASSPGPRGSNEQYF
TRBV5-1	NA	NA	TRBJ2-7	TGCGCCAGCAGCTTGTACCAGGGCGACGAGCAGTACTTC	CASSLYQGDEQYF
TRBV5-6	TRBD1	few	TRBJ2-3	TGTGCCAGCAGCCAATACCGATGGACAGGGGCTTTTACAGATACGCAGTATTTT	CASSQYRWTGAFTDTQYF
TRBV18	NA	NA	TRBJ1-5	TGTGCCAGCTCCCGACAGTATAGCAATCAGCCCCAGCATTTT	CASSRQYSNQPQHF
TRBV4-1	NA	NA	TRBJ1-1	TGCGCCAGCAGCCCGCATTATGGACAGCCAAACACTGAAGCTTTCTTT	CASSPHYGQPNTEAFF
TRBV5-1	TRBD1	NA	TRBJ2-6	TGCGCCAGCAGCTGGGGTGACAGGGGTACTGGGGCCAACGTCCTGACTTTC	CASSWGDRGTGANVLTF
TRBV19	TRBD1	NA	TRBJ1-4	TGTGCCAGTAGCCACCCCCGACAGGGAAGTGGTGAAAAACTGTTTTTT	CASSHPRQGSGEKLFF
TRBV6-6	TRBD1	NA	TRBJ1-2	TGTGCCAGCAGCTCACAGGGGAGCTATGGCTACACCTTC	CASSSQGSYGYTF
TRBV6-4	NA	NA	TRBJ1-2	TGTGCCAGCAGTGACTCTTGGACTGGTGGCTACACCTTC	CASSDSWTGGYTF
TRBV7-9	TRBD1	NA	TRBJ1-3	TGTGCCAGCAGTCGGACAGGAGGCTCTGGAAACACCATATATTTT	CASSRTGGSGNTIYF
TRBV28	NA	NA	TRBJ2-6	TGTGCCAGCAGTTTGACAGTAAGCTCTGGGGCCAACGTCCTGACTTTC	CASSLTVSSGANVLTF
TRBV9	NA	NA	TRBJ2-1	TGTGCCAGCAGCCCCAGCAGGGCCAGCAATGAGCAGTTCTTC	CASSPSRASNEQFF
TRBV7-9	NA	NA	TRBJ1-1	TGTGCCAGCAGCTCAACGGGGGGGAAAACTGAAGCTTTCTTT	CASSSTGGKTEAFF
TRBV6-1	TRBD2	NA	TRBJ2-7	TGTGCCAGCAGTGAAGATGCGGGGGGAGGTTACGAGCAGTACTTC	CASSEDAGGGYEQYF
TRBV27	TRBD2	once	TRBJ2-1	TGTGCCAGCAGTTTACAGCGGGGGGCCTATGAGCAGTTCTTC	CASSLQRGAYEQFF
TRBV27	TRBD1	NA	TRBJ1-5	TGTGCCAGCAGTGTACCACCCGGGACAGGGACGAAATGCAATCAGCCCCAGCATTTT	CASSVPPGTGTKCNQPQHF
TRBV18	NA	NA	TRBJ1-2	TGTGCCAGCTTAGCGACCGAATACGGCTACACCTTC	CASLATEYGYTF
TRBV7-3	NA	NA	TRBJ1-1	TGTGCCAGCAGGCCTACAGCGAACACTGAAGCTTTCTTT	CASRPTANTEAFF
TRBV6-5	NA	NA	TRBJ1-3	TGTGCCAGCAGGTGGCAGAGGACCATATATTTT	CASRWQRTIYF
TRBV11-2	NA	NA	TRBJ1-1	TGTGCCAGCAGCTTAGAATCAGCGACCACTGAAGCTTTCTTT	CASSLESATTEAFF
TRBV18	TRBD2	once	TRBJ2-5	TGTGCCAGCTCACCGGGTTGGGGGGACTACGAGACCCAGTACTTC	CASSPGWGDYETQYF
TRBV3-1/TRBV3-2	TRBD1	NA	TRBJ2-7	TGTGCCAGCAGCCTCACAGGGGGACAGGCGCAGTACTTC	CASSLTGGQAQYF
TRBV19	TRBD1	NA	TRBJ1-1	TGTGCCAGTAGTCAGGGAGGGACAGGGGTCCCCTTGGCTTTCTTT	CASSQGGTGVPLAFF
TRBV25-1	NA	NA	TRBJ1-1	TGTGCCAGCCAGAGTTTGAGGGCTTTCTTT	CASQSLRAFF
TRBV12-5	TRBD1	NA	TRBJ1-5	TGTGCTAGTGGCTCATCCCCGTGGGGACAGAAAAATCAGCCCCAGCATTTT	CASGSSPWGQKNQPQHF
TRBV7-8	TRBD1	NA	TRBJ1-2	TGTGCCAGCAGCCGACCGGGACAGGGAGATGGCTACACCTTC	CASSRPGQGDGYTF
TRBV19	NA	once	TRBJ1-1	TGTGCCAGTAGTATTCCTAGCCGAAGGGGGATTGAAGCTTTCTTT	CASSIPSRRGIEAFF
TRBV5-1	NA	NA	TRBJ1-6	TGCGCCAGCAGCTTGGCGGGCGCTGGGGACAAGACACCCCTCCACTTT	CASSLAGAGDKTPLHF
TRBV7-9	TRBD1	NA	TRBJ2-7	TGTGCCAGCAGCTTTGCAGGGGGCGGCGAGCAGTACTTC	CASSFAGGGEQYF
TRBV9	NA	few	TRBJ1-5	TGTGCCAGCAGCGTAGGGGAGGGCGGGTTGAATCAGCCCCAGCATTTT	CASSVGEGGLNQPQHF
TRBV19	NA	NA	TRBJ1-1	TGTGCCAGTTTTATTAACACTGAAGCTTTCTTT	CASFINTEAFF
TRBV5-6	NA	NA	TRBJ2-3	TGTGCCAGCGATCCGGGACATAGCACAGATACGCAGTATTTT	CASDPGHSTDTQYF
TRBV25-1	NA	NA	TRBJ2-7	TGTGCCAGCAACGGAGGCCCCGCGCAGTACTTC	CASNGGPAQYF
TRBV3-1/TRBV3-2	NA	NA	TRBJ2-2	TGTGCCAGCAGTCCCACGGCCGGGGAGCTGTTTTTT	CASSPTAGELFF
TRBV7-9	NA	NA	TRBJ1-4	TGTGCCAGCAGCTTAGTTTTTGAGGCTAATGAAAAACTGTTTTTT	CASSLVFEANEKLFF
TRBV6-6	NA	once	TRBJ1-1	TGTGCCAGCAGCCGCGCGGGAGGGGAAAAGGGCACTGAAGCTTTCTTT	CASSRAGGEKGTEAFF
TRBV5-1	NA	NA	TRBJ1-4	TGCGCCAGCAGCTTACAGGGTATGAGCAATGAAAAACTGTTTTTT	CASSLQGMSNEKLFF
TRBV11-3	NA	many	TRBJ1-6	TGTGCCAGCAGCTCCGCTCCGGATTCACCCCTCCACTTT	CASSSAPDSPLHF
TRBV11-2	NA	NA	TRBJ2-3	TGTGCCAGCCCTACGGCGGGGGCGTCGGATACGCAGTATTTT	CASPTAGASDTQYF
TRBV14	TRBD1	NA	TRBJ1-5	TGTGCCAGCAGCCCGAGCCGGGACAGGACTTCTTATAGCAATCAGCCCCAGCATTTT	CASSPSRDRTSYSNQPQHF
TRBV6-4	TRBD2	NA	TRBJ2-4	TGTGCCAGCAGTGACTCTCAGCGGGGGCTAGCCAAAAACATTCAGTACTTC	CASSDSQRGLAKNIQYF
TRBV20-1	NA	NA	TRBJ1-5	TGCAGTGCTAGTGGAAGGACAGTAGTTAGCAATCAGCCCCAGCATTTT	CSASGRTVVSNQPQHF
TRBV19	NA	NA	TRBJ1-2	TGTGCCAGTAGTATCGGGGAACTCTATGGCTACACCTTC	CASSIGELYGYTF
TRBV28	NA	NA	TRBJ1-4	TGTGCCAGCAGTTTAAGGGGATTAGAAGAAAAACTGTTTTTT	CASSLRGLEEKLFF
TRBV28	TRBD2	many	TRBJ2-1	TGTGCCAGCACGGCAGCGGGGGGGAATGAGCAGTTCTTC	CASTAAGGNEQFF